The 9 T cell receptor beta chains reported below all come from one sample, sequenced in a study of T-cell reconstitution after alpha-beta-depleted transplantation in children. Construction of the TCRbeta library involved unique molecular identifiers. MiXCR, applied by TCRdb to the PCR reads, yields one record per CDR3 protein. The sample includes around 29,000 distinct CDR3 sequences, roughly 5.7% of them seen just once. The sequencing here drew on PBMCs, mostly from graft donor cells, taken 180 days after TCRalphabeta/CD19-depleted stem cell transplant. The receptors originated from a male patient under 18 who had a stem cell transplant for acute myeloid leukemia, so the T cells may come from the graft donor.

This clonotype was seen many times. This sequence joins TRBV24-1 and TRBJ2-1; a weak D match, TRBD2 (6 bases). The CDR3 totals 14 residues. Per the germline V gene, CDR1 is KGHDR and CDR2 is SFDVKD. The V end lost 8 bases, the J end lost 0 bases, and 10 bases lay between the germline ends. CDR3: CATTPGSSYNEQFF. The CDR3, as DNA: TGTGCCACCACCCCCGGGAGCTCCTACAATGAGCAGTTCTTC.

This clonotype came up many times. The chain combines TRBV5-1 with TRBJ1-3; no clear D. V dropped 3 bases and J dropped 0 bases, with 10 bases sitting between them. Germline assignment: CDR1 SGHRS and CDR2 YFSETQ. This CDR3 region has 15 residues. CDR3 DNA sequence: TGCGCCAGCAGCTCGGACGGATACTCTGGAAACACCATATATTTT. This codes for CASSSDGYSGNTIYF.

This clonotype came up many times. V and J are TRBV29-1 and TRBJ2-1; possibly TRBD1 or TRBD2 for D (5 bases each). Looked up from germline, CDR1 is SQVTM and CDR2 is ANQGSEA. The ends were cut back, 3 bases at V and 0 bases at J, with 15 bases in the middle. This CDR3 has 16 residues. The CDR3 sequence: CSVDLQGAHSYNEQFF. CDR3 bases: TGCAGCGTTGACCTCCAGGGAGCCCACTCCTACAATGAGCAGTTCTTC.

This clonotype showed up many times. The CDR3 sequence is CASSSPGTSGYNEQFF. In nucleotides, the CDR3 is TGTGCCAGCAGTTCCCCCGGGACTAGCGGCTACAATGAGCAGTTCTTC. This chain joins TRBV12-3 or TRBV12-4 and TRBJ2-1, with 11 bases lining up with TRBD2. Trimming cost V 4 bases and J 3 bases; bases outside gene matches: 5. The CDR3 has 16 amino acids.

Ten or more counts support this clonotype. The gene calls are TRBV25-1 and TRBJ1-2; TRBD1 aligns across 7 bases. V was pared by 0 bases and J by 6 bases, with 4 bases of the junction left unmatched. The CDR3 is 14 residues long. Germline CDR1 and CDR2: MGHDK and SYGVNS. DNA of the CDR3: TGTGCCAGCAGTGAATATGGCAGGGGGGATGGCTACACCTTC. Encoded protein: CASSEYGRGDGYTF.

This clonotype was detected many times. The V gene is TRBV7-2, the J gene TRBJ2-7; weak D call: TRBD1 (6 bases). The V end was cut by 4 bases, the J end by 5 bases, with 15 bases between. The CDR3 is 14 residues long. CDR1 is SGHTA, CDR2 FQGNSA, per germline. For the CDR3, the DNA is TGTGCCAGCAGCTCGGGACACCAGGCGAACGAGCAGTACTTC. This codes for CASSSGHQANEQYF.

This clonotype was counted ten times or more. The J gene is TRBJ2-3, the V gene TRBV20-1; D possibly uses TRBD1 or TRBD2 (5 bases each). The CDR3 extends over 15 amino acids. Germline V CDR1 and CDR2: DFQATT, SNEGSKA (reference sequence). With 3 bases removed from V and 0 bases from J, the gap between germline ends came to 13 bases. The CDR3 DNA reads TGCAGTGCTAGTGGGGGATATCATAGCACAGATACGCAGTATTTT. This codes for CSASGGYHSTDTQYF.

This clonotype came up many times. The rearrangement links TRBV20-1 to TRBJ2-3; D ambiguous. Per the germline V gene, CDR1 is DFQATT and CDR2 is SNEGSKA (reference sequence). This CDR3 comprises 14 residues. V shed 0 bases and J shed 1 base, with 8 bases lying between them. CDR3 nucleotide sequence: TGCAGTGCTAGAGATTCGTTCGGCACAGATACGCAGTATTTT. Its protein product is CSARDSFGTDTQYF.

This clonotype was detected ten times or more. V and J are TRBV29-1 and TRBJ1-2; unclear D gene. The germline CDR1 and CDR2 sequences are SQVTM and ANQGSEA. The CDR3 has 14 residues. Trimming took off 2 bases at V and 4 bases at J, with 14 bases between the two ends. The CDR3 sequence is CSVEKDPGIYGYTF. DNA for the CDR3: TGCAGCGTTGAAAAGGATCCGGGGATCTATGGCTACACCTTC. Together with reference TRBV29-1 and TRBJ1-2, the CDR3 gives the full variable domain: SAVISQKPSRDICQRGTSLTIQCQVDSQVTMMFWYRQQPGQSLTLIATANQGSEATYESGFVIDKFPISRPNLTFSTLTVSNMSPEDSSIYLCSVEKDPGIYGYTFGSGTRLTVV.